This T cell receptor (beta chain) was profiled in a study of cytomegalovirus exposure and HLA in healthy donors. Looking at the study overall: Of some 400 genotyped donors, roughly 80% grouped in the Caucasian-associated ancestry cluster.

Regarding this clone: Its antigen remains unknown.

Study results and limitations: The investigators catalogued some 160 TCR beta chains as cytomegalovirus-associated. For TCR beta chains, V- and J-gene trimming was later linked to a missense DCLRE1C variant.

The PCR employed 60 Vbeta primers together with 13 Jbeta primers. As processed by the authors: Unique TCR beta chains totaled some 78 million in a later count, with approximately 11 million of them shared. The repertoire was sequenced with immunoSEQ multiplex PCR; TCRdb's copy has only in-frame clones and lacks some. From that table come the V and J calls and clone size; the DNA was used to work out D and trimming. Of just over 150,000 clones listed, 70% to 90% are singletons. Sequencing used PBMCs. The receptor was derived from a woman younger than 30 in good health and CMV-seronegative.

CDR3 nucleotides: TGTGCCAGCAGCTTAGAAAGCACCCCTGCCGGGGAGCTGTTTTTT. It encodes CASSLESTPAGELFF. The V call is TRBV11-2, the J call TRBJ2-2; D not resolved. Germline CDR1 reads SGHAT; CDR2 reads FQNNGV. V dropped 0 bases and J dropped 6 bases, with 11 bases sitting between them. This CDR3 is built from 15 residues.